The 10 T cell receptor beta chains below all came from one sample that was sequenced in a study of T cell repertoires in cytomegalovirus infection. TCRdb re-derived calls from the reads in MiXCR, one entry per CDR3 protein. The sample lists a few hundred thousand distinct CDR3 sequences; around 15% were seen once. The sequenced sample was CD8+ T cells from PBMCs. The source is a human donor in good health (CMV status not recorded). Some clones in this sample may be carry-over from other donors' samples.

The V call is TRBV5-1, the J call TRBJ2-2; 7 nucleotides align to TRBD1. V was pared by 0 bases and J by 0 bases, with 5 bases of the junction left unmatched. Per the germline V gene, CDR1 is SGHRS and CDR2 is YFSETQ. This CDR3 is built from 17 residues. The CDR3 DNA follows: TGCGCCAGCAGCTTGGAATTAGGGACAGCGAACACCGGGGAGCTGTTTTTT. Amino acid sequence: CASSLELGTANTGELFF. The full variable domain, completed using reference TRBV5-1 and TRBJ2-2, is KAGVTQTPRYLIKTRGQQVTLSCSPISGHRSVSWYQQTPGQGLQFLFEYFSETQRNKGNFPGRFSGRQFSNSRSEMNVSTLELGDSALYLCASSLELGTANTGELFFGEGSRLTVL.

This rearrangement joins TRBV6-5 to TRBJ2-3; 9 bases align to TRBD1. The CDR3 extends over 16 amino acids. After removal of 4 bases from V and 4 bases from J, the junction contained 9 bases not matched to a gene. In germline, CDR1 is MNHEY, CDR2 SVGAGI. DNA of the CDR3: TGTGCCAGCAGTTCTGGGTGGGGGACAGGGTCAGATACGCAGTATTTT. It codes for CASSSGWGTGSDTQYF.

This clonotype was seen at least ten times. The V and J genes are TRBV12-3 or TRBV12-4 and TRBJ1-1; no clear D gene. Trimming left V 5 bases short and J 7 bases short, with 14 bases between. The CDR3 has 13 amino acids. CDR3 loop: CASSPRSGYEAFF. Here the CDR3 DNA reads TGTGCCAGCAGTCCAAGATCGGGGTATGAAGCTTTCTTT.

This clonotype has a handful of counts. The chain recombines TRBV20-1 with TRBJ1-5; no reliable D call. V was pared by 1 base and J by 0 bases, with 22 bases between. Germline V gives CDR1 DFQATT, CDR2 SNEGSKA (reference sequence). There are 19 residues in the CDR3. The chain's CDR3 is CSARVAPERRGVSNQPQHF. CDR3 in DNA: TGCAGTGCTAGAGTAGCCCCGGAGCGTCGGGGAGTTAGCAATCAGCCCCAGCATTTT.

This rearrangement joins TRBV20-1 to TRBJ1-6; D ambiguous. Trimming cost V 4 bases and J 7 bases, with 11 bases left between them. The CDR3 runs to 13 residues. The germline gives CDR1 DFQATT, CDR2 SNEGSKA (reference sequence). CDR3 sequence: CSANPGLNSPLHF. In DNA, the CDR3 is TGCAGTGCTAATCCGGGATTAAATTCACCCCTCCACTTT.

With regard to this clonotype: Given a much more abundant clone one base away, this may be a read error. The chain joins TRBV7-3 to TRBJ1-1; 8 bases align to TRBD1. Germline CDR1 and CDR2: SGHTA and FQGTGA. J gave up 5 bases and V 4 bases, and 3 bases lay outside the gene matches. The CDR3 totals 13 residues. The CDR3 loop reads CASSCTGGTEAFF. In nucleotides, the CDR3 is TGTGCCAGCAGCTGTACAGGGGGGACTGAAGCTTTCTTT. Full variable domain (missing parts from reference TRBV7-3 and TRBJ1-1): GAGVSQTPSNKVTEKGKYVELRCDPISGHTALYWYRQSLGQGPEFLIYFQGTGAADDSGLPNDRFFAVRPEGSVSTLKIQRTERGDSAVYLCASSCTGGTEAFFGQGTRLTVV.

In its sample, this clonotype was seen many times. J is TRBJ1-1 and V is TRBV7-2, with D possibly TRBD1 on 6 matching bases. The CDR3 extends over 14 amino acids. Trimming left V 5 bases short and J 4 bases short, with 14 bases between. Germline assignment: CDR1 SGHTA and CDR2 FQGNSA. In nucleotides, the CDR3 is TGTGCCAGCAGCCCCTCGACAGGCAGCACTGAAGCTTTCTTT. Protein product: CASSPSTGSTEAFF.

A note on this clonotype: A single base separates this from a much larger clone, so it may be a read error. The rearrangement uses TRBV28 and TRBJ1-6, with unresolved D. Trimming took off 5 bases at V and 8 bases at J, with 16 bases between the two ends. This CDR3 region has 15 residues. Germline values: CDR1 MDHEN, CDR2 SYDVKM. The CDR3 loop is CASSTQAPAYSPLHF. The CDR3 DNA is TGTGCCAGCAGTACCCAGGCCCCAGCTTATTCACCCCTCCACTTT.

This clonotype was counted between two and nine times. This rearrangement joins TRBV7-2 to TRBJ2-7, with D unresolved. With 0 bases removed from V and 0 bases from J, the gap between germline ends came to 6 bases. CDR1 and CDR2 (germline): SGHTA, FQGNSA. The CDR3 is 14 residues long. The CDR3 loop reads CASSLAVNSYEQYF. Here the CDR3 DNA reads TGTGCCAGCAGCTTAGCCGTTAACTCCTACGAGCAGTACTTC.

There are a few counts of this clonotype. The rearrangement uses TRBV12-3 or TRBV12-4 and TRBJ2-1; D is possibly TRBD1 or TRBD2 (5 bases each). Trimming left V 5 bases short and J 9 bases short, with 11 bases between. The CDR3 totals 12 residues. CDR3 loop: CASSILGVEQFF. The CDR3 DNA follows: TGTGCCAGCAGTATATTGGGGGTTGAGCAGTTCTTC.